This is a list of T cell receptor beta chains from one sample in a study of cytomegalovirus exposure and HLA in healthy donors. Sequencing used immunoSEQ multiplex PCR; TCRdb keeps in-frame clones, though not all of them. The sample records 200,000 to 250,000 clones, around 80% being singletons. The sample comprised PBMCs. All receptors derive from a young woman in good health and CMV-seropositive. Both conserved end residues are part of each CDR3. D genes are given only for firm matches. Size is omitted from some rows. Given values are once, few, many or a class for expanded clones.

- TRBJ1-5 - TRBV6-5 CATTRSNQPQHF TGTGCCACCACCCGGTCAAATCAGCCCCAGCATTTT
TRBD1 TRBJ2-7 - TRBV7-9 CASSRTGDQYEQYF TGTGCCAGCAGCCGGACAGGGGATCAGTACGAGCAGTACTTC
- TRBJ2-3 - TRBV11-2 CASSSPLGVDTQYF TGTGCCAGCAGCTCGCCCCTGGGTGTAGATACGCAGTATTTT
TRBD2 TRBJ2-1 - TRBV30 CAWSRWLAGGGGEQFF TGTGCCTGGAGTCGATGGCTAGCGGGAGGAGGGGGTGAGCAGTTCTTC
- TRBJ1-5 - TRBV30 CAWSKEGNQPQHF TGTGCCTGGAGTAAAGAGGGGAATCAGCCCCAGCATTTT
TRBD2 TRBJ2-7 - TRBV5-1 CASSLVRGEGFLSEQYF TGCGCCAGCAGCTTGGTTAGAGGGGAGGGTTTTCTAAGCGAGCAGTACTTC
TRBD1 TRBJ1-2 once TRBV5-1 CASSSDRGGSYGYTF TGCGCCAGCAGCTCCGACAGGGGCGGTAGCTATGGCTACACCTTC
- TRBJ2-1 - TRBV11-3 CASSPAGNEQFF TGTGCCAGCAGCCCGGCGGGCAATGAGCAGTTCTTC
- TRBJ1-1 - TRBV4-1 CASSQVRDSTEAFF TGCGCCAGCAGCCAGGTAAGGGATAGCACTGAAGCTTTCTTT
- TRBJ2-3 - TRBV30 CAWSALGGAESQYF TGTGCCTGGAGTGCCCTAGGGGGAGCTGAATCGCAGTATTTT
- TRBJ1-1 - TRBV28 CASSTGTSNTEAFF TGTGCCAGCAGCACCGGGACTTCCAACACTGAAGCTTTCTTT
- TRBJ1-2 - TRBV14 CASSQVPGDGYTF TGTGCCAGCAGCCAAGTTCCGGGGGATGGCTACACCTTC
TRBD2 TRBJ2-5 - TRBV7-9 CASSHGLAGGEETQYF TGTGCCAGCAGCCATGGACTAGCGGGAGGAGAAGAGACCCAGTACTTC
TRBD2 TRBJ2-1 - TRBV6-5 CASSGLAGALEQFF TGTGCCAGCAGCGGACTAGCGGGAGCGCTGGAGCAGTTCTTC
TRBD2 TRBJ2-5 - TRBV11-3 CASSLVLAGASLETQYF TGTGCCAGCAGCTTAGTCCTAGCGGGAGCATCACTGGAGACCCAGTACTTC
TRBD2 TRBJ2-3 - TRBV4-3 CASSHTGLAGAPDTQYF TGCGCCAGCAGCCATACGGGACTAGCGGGAGCACCGGATACGCAGTATTTT
- TRBJ2-7 - TRBV28 CASSFASYEQYF TGTGCCAGCAGTTTCGCCAGCTACGAGCAGTACTTC
- TRBJ1-1 - TRBV2 CASNLQGGTEAFF TGTGCCAGCAATTTACAGGGCGGGACTGAAGCTTTCTTT
- TRBJ2-6 - TRBV6-1 CASSDLFVSGANVLTF TGTGCCAGCAGTGACCTCTTTGTCTCTGGGGCCAACGTCCTGACTTTC
- TRBJ1-5 - TRBV4-1 CASSQEGSGWDQPQHF TGCGCCAGCAGCCAAGAGGGATCAGGGTGGGATCAGCCCCAGCATTTT
TRBD2 TRBJ2-4 - TRBV15 CATRETFSHIQYF TGTGCCACGCGGGAGACGTTTTCACACATTCAGTACTTC
- TRBJ1-1 - TRBV9 CASSPWTHTEAFF TGTGCCAGCAGCCCTTGGACGCACACTGAAGCTTTCTTT